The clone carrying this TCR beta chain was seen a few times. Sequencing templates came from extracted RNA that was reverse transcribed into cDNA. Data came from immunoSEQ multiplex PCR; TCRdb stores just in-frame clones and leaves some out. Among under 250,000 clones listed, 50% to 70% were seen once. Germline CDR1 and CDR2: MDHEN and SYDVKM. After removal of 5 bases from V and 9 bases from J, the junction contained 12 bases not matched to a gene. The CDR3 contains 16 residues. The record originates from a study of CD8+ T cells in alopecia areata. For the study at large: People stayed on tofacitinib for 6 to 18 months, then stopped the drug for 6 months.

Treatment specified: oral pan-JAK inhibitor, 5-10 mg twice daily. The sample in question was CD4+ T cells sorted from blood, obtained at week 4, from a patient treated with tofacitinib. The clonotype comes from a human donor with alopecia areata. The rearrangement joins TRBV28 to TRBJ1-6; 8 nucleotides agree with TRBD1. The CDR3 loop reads CASSPHAGQGASPLHF. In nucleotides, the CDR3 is TGTGCCAGCAGTCCCCACGCCGGGCAGGGGGCTTCACCCCTCCACTTT. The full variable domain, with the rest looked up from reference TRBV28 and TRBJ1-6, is DVKVTQSSRYLVKRTGEKVFLECVQDMDHENMFWYRQDPGLGLRLIYFSYDVKMKEKGDIPEGYSVSREKKERFSLILESASTNQTSMYLCASSPHAGQGASPLHFGNGTRLTVT.